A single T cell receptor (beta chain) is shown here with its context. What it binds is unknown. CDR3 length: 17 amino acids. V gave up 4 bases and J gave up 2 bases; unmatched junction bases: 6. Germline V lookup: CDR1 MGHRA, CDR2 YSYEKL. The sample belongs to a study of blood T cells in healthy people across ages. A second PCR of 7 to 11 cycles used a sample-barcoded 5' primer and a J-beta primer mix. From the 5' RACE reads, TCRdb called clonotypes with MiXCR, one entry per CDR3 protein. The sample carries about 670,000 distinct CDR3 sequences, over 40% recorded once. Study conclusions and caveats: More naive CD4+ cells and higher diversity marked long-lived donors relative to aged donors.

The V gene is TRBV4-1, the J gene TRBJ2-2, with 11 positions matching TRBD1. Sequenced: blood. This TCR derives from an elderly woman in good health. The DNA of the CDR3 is TGCGCCAGCAGCCGCCGGACAGGGGGCGGAAACACCGGGGAGCTGTTTTTT. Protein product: CASSRRTGGGNTGELFF.